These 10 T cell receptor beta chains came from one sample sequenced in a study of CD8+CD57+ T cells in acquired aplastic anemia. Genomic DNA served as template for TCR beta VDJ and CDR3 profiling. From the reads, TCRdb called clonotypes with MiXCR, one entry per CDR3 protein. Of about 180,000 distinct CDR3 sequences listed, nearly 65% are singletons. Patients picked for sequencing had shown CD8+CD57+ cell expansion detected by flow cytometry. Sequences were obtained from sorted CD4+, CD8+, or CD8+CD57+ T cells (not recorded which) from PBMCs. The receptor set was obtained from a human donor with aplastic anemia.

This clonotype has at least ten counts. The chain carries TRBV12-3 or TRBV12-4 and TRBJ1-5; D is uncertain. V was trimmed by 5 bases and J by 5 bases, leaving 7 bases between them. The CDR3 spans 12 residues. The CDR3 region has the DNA TGTGCCAGCAGTCAAGGGTATCAGCCCCAGCATTTT. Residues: CASSQGYQPQHF.

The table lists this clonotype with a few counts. For the CDR3, the DNA is TGTGCCAGCAAGGTCGCGGGGGTTACTGAAGCTTTCTTT. Protein: CASKVAGVTEAFF. J is TRBJ1-1 and V is TRBV27; TRBD1 is a possible D gene (5 bases). With 7 bases removed from V and 5 bases from J, the gap between germline ends came to 14 bases. There are 13 residues in the CDR3. CDR1 is MNHEY, CDR2 SMNVEV, per germline (reference sequence).

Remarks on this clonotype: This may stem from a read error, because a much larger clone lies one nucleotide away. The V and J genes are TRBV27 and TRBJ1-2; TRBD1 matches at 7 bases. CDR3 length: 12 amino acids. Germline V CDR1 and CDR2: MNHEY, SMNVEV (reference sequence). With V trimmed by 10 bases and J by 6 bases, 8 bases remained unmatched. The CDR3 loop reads CATLTGSHGYTF. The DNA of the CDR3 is TGTGCCACCTTGACAGGGTCCCATGGCTACACCTTC.

CDR3 in DNA: TGTGCCACCGAGAAAGGACAGGGGTTCTCTGGCTACACCTTC. Its translation: CATEKGQGFSGYTF. This chain connects TRBV15 to TRBJ1-2, with TRBD1 identical over 9 bases. The V and J ends lost 8 bases and 7 bases, in that order; junction bases with no gene match: 11. The CDR3 length is 14 residues. Germline V gene data show CDR1 as LNHNV and CDR2 as YYDKDF (reference sequence). Combining the CDR3 with reference TRBV15 and TRBJ1-2 gives the whole variable domain DAMVIQNPRYQVTQFGKPVTLSCSQTLNHNVMYWYQQKSSQAPKLLFHYYDKDFNNEADTPDNFQSRRPNTSFCFLDIRSPGLGDTAMYLCATEKGQGFSGYTFGSGTRLTVV.

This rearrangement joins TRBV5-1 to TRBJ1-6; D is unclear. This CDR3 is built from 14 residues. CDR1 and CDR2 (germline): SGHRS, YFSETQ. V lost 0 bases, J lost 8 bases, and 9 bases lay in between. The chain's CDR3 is CASSLGSPDSPLHF. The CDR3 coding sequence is TGCGCCAGCAGCTTGGGTTCGCCGGATTCACCCCTCCACTTT.

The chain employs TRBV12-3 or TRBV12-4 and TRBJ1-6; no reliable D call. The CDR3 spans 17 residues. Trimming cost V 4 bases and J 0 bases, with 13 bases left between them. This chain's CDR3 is CASSYPLGSSYNSPLHF. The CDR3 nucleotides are TGTGCCAGCAGTTACCCCCTGGGGAGCTCCTATAATTCACCCCTCCACTTT.

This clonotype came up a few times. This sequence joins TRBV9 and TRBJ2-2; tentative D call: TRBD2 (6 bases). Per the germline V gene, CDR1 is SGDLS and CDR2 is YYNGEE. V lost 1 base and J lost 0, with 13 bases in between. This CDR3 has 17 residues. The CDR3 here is CASSVRRDQANTGELFF. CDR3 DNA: TGTGCCAGCAGCGTAAGGAGGGACCAAGCGAACACCGGGGAGCTGTTTTTT.

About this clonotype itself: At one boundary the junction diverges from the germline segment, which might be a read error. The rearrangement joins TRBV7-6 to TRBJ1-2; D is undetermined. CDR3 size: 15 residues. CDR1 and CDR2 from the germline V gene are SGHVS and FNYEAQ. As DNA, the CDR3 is TGTGTCAGCAGCTTAGGGTCAGGCACCAACTATGGCTACACCTTC. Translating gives CVSSLGSGTNYGYTF. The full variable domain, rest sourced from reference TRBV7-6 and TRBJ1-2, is GAGVSQSPRYKVTKRGQDVALRCDPISGHVSLYWYRQALGQGPEFLTYFNYEAQQDKSGLPNDRFSAERPEGSISTLTIQRTEQRDSAMYRCVSSLGSGTNYGYTFGSGTRLTVV.

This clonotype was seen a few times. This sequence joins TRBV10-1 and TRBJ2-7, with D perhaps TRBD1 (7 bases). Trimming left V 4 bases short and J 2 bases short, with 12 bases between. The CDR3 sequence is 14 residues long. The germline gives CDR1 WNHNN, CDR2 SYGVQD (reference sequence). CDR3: CASSGGDSPYEQYF. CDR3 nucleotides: TGCGCCAGCAGTGGGGGGGACAGCCCCTACGAGCAGTACTTC.

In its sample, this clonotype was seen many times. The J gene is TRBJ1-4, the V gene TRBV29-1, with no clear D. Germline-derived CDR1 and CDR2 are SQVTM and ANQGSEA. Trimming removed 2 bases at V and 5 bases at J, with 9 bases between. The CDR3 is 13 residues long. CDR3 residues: CSVEKRVNEKLFF. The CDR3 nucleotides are TGCAGCGTTGAAAAAAGAGTCAATGAAAAACTGTTTTTT.